A selection of T cell receptor beta chains follows, all from one sample in a study of shared T cell receptors in the human thymus. Profiling relied on immunoSEQ multiplex PCR, and the TCRdb table lists in-frame clones only, not all of them. The table shows some 720,000 clones, with approximately 88% occurring only once. The sample also formed part of further work on human thymus T cells.

Sequencing was carried out using thymocytes. These receptors came from a boy in the first two years of life with a congenital heart defect. The CDR3 runs from the conserved cysteine through the conserved F or W. The order of the fields is clone size, V gene, D gene, CDR3 protein. A D gene is named only where the DNA matches it firmly. Size is stated for part of the rows, as once, few or many counts, or as a class when the clone is expanded.

size: few; V: TRBV5-4; D: NA; CDR3: CASSPSPRGKAGANVLTF
size: NA; V: TRBV6-5; D: TRBD1; CDR3: CASSRTGSYEQYF
size: NA; V: TRBV6-1; D: TRBD2; CDR3: CASSALRLAGDYGQYF
size: NA; V: TRBV7-2; D: NA; CDR3: CASSLVSGFMAGFYNEQFF
size: NA; V: TRBV9; D: NA; CDR3: CASSVGSSHRADTQYF
size: NA; V: TRBV27; D: NA; CDR3: CATGGLDEQYF
size: NA; V: TRBV15; D: NA; CDR3: CATSRDLGGGTEAFF
size: NA; V: TRBV28; D: NA; CDR3: CASWAAGSYEQYF
size: few; V: TRBV2; D: TRBD1; CDR3: CASSGTGLPGELFF
size: NA; V: TRBV29-1; D: TRBD2; CDR3: CSVEPGLAGGNEQFF
size: few; V: TRBV19; D: TRBD2; CDR3: CASSIKGLAGSYNEQFF
size: NA; V: TRBV11-3; D: TRBD2; CDR3: CASSLVSGRESGELFF
size: NA; V: TRBV7-9; D: NA; CDR3: CASSLGGSNTGELFF
size: NA; V: TRBV19; D: TRBD1; CDR3: CASSYRRGPNTEAFF
size: NA; V: TRBV10-3; D: NA; CDR3: CAISEQTVFAYEQYF
size: once; V: TRBV9; D: NA; CDR3: CASSVPADSSYNEQFF
size: NA; V: TRBV15; D: NA; CDR3: CATSRRVYYNEQFF
size: NA; V: TRBV27; D: NA; CDR3: CASSLRAWEKLFF
size: NA; V: TRBV10-3; D: TRBD1; CDR3: CAIGSKQGWNTEAFF
size: NA; V: TRBV28; D: NA; CDR3: CASATLGFAKNIQYF
size: NA; V: TRBV12-5; D: TRBD1; CDR3: CASGPGTVTEAFF
size: NA; V: TRBV18; D: TRBD1; CDR3: CASSRLGTGFHEQYF
size: NA; V: TRBV27; D: TRBD1; CDR3: CASSPGQVPYEQYF
size: NA; V: TRBV4-3; D: TRBD2; CDR3: CASSPLTSGRARSDTQYF
size: few; V: TRBV15; D: NA; CDR3: CATSRGANYGYTF
size: few; V: TRBV27; D: TRBD2; CDR3: CASSFLMRPSGRAGKWKNIQYF
size: NA; V: TRBV6-4; D: TRBD2; CDR3: CASSANRSSGSHEQYF
size: NA; V: TRBV4-1; D: NA; CDR3: CASSPPTGGYTF
size: NA; V: TRBV6-1; D: TRBD1; CDR3: CASSARGETQYF
size: NA; V: TRBV27; D: TRBD1; CDR3: CASSFSHINLTGREDKLFF
size: NA; V: TRBV25-1; D: TRBD1; CDR3: CASSGGQGARGEQYF
size: NA; V: TRBV2; D: NA; CDR3: CASRWEDAYEQYF
size: NA; V: TRBV27; D: TRBD2; CDR3: CASSLVLADTGTGELFF
size: NA; V: TRBV6-5; D: TRBD2; CDR3: CASSYGSAGGSYEQYF
size: NA; V: TRBV7-3; D: TRBD2; CDR3: CASSPGLAGDYEQYF
size: NA; V: TRBV7-9; D: NA; CDR3: CASSLETRGAKNIQYF
size: once; V: TRBV2; D: NA; CDR3: CASSEADSEYF
size: NA; V: TRBV6-1; D: NA; CDR3: CASSEGSAGGTDTQYF
size: NA; V: TRBV27; D: TRBD2; CDR3: CASSSRSLAAAKNIQYF
size: NA; V: TRBV6-1; D: TRBD1; CDR3: CASSEPDRDTYEQYF
size: few; V: TRBV14; D: NA; CDR3: CASSLTAGTPYGYTF
size: NA; V: TRBV5-1; D: NA; CDR3: CASSLGGYANTGELFF
size: NA; V: TRBV4-1; D: NA; CDR3: CASSQRLTATEAFF
size: NA; V: TRBV20-1; D: NA; CDR3: CSALGGKAFF
size: NA; V: TRBV12-5; D: NA; CDR3: CASARADQRADTQYF
size: NA; V: TRBV4-3; D: TRBD2; CDR3: CASSRGPGGSGLLYEQYF
size: NA; V: TRBV4-3; D: TRBD1; CDR3: CASSQSPGQGLCEQYF
size: NA; V: TRBV28; D: NA; CDR3: CASSLDRSPNQPQHF
size: NA; V: TRBV28; D: TRBD1; CDR3: CASSFRDRDVEQYF
size: NA; V: TRBV5-6; D: NA; CDR3: CASSLRRAPGHTFTGELFF
size: NA; V: TRBV30; D: NA; CDR3: CAWGGRGPLCEQYF
size: once; V: TRBV7-6; D: TRBD2; CDR3: CASSFATSGSSFEQYF
size: NA; V: TRBV10-3; D: TRBD1; CDR3: CASQPGQGSLGELFF
size: NA; V: TRBV29-1; D: TRBD1; CDR3: CSARTGGPKNIQYF
size: NA; V: TRBV5-1; D: TRBD2; CDR3: CASSWELAGVQETQYF
size: NA; V: TRBV6-4; D: TRBD2; CDR3: CASSVRWRENVHEQFF
size: NA; V: TRBV6-5; D: TRBD1; CDR3: CASSYSGTGKRGYTF
size: NA; V: TRBV5-1; D: TRBD2; CDR3: CASRLAGKGFDIQYF
size: NA; V: TRBV25-1; D: TRBD1; CDR3: CASSPGQAHYGYTF
size: once; V: TRBV19; D: TRBD2; CDR3: CASSRGGVGRAYEQYF